Listed below are T cell receptor beta chains from one sample, sequenced in a study of T cells in localized non-small cell lung cancer. The repertoire was sequenced with immunoSEQ multiplex PCR; TCRdb's copy has only in-frame clones and lacks some. The profile shows tens of thousands of clones, approximately 90% of them singletons. Specimen: peripheral blood, collected before any cancer treatment. These receptors originate from a male donor older than 55 with stage III squamous cell lung carcinoma. The CDR3 runs from the conserved cysteine through the conserved F or W. A D gene is named only where the DNA matches it firmly. Expanded clones get a size class; other rows say once, few or many, or leave the size out.

j_call v_call clone_size d_call cdr3_nt cdr3_aa
TRBJ1-1 TRBV28 . TRBD1 TGTGCCAGCACCGATTCCGGGACAGGGACTTTCTTT CASTDSGTGTFF
TRBJ1-5 TRBV5-1 . TRBD1 TGCGCCAGCAGCGACGGGACAGGTTACAATCAGCCCCAGCATTTT CASSDGTGYNQPQHF
TRBJ2-4 TRBV2 . . TGTGCCAGCATGAGTGGTCACAGGGCAGAAAACATTCAGTACTTC CASMSGHRAENIQYF
TRBJ2-4 TRBV7-9 . . TGTGCCAGCAGTGCAGCAGGTGCGGGGCACATTCAGTACTTC CASSAAGAGHIQYF
TRBJ2-7 TRBV27 . TRBD1 TGTGCCAGCCTTTGGACAGGGCTGTCCTACGAGCAGTACTTC CASLWTGLSYEQYF
TRBJ2-5 TRBV6-6 . TRBD2 TGTGCCAGCAGTTACCGGCTACGGGGGGGGGCCTCGAAGTACTTC CASSYRLRGGASKYF
TRBJ1-2 TRBV19 . . TGTGCCAGCCTGGGCAGGGCGAGTGGCTACACCTTC CASLGRASGYTF
TRBJ2-3 TRBV19 . TRBD2 TGTGCCAGTAGTAGCCGGGGGGGCCTTGGAGATACGCAGTATTTT CASSSRGGLGDTQYF
TRBJ1-3 TRBV19 . . TGTGCCAGTAGTACCCCGGGCAGGGACCCGTCTGGAAACACCATATATTTT CASSTPGRDPSGNTIYF
TRBJ1-3 TRBV4-1 . TRBD1 TGCGCCAGCAGCCAAGATGGGACAGTTGGAAACACCATATATTTT CASSQDGTVGNTIYF
TRBJ2-5 TRBV7-2 . . TGTGCCAGCAGCTTGGGCTTGGGTGAGACCCAGTACTTC CASSLGLGETQYF
TRBJ2-7 TRBV4-2 . . TGTGCCAGCAGCCAAGACCAGGCTTACGAGCAGTACTTC CASSQDQAYEQYF
TRBJ2-2 TRBV10-3 . TRBD1 TGTGCCATCACGGGACAGGGGGCCGGGGAGCTGTTTTTT CAITGQGAGELFF
TRBJ1-3 TRBV19 . TRBD1 TGTGCCACCGGGACAGGGGACAGTAAAAGAAACACCATATATTTT CATGTGDSKRNTIYF
TRBJ2-3 TRBV7-9 . TRBD2 TGTGCCAGCAGCTTTGGGACTAGCGCAGGCACAGATACGCAGTATTTT CASSFGTSAGTDTQYF
TRBJ2-3 TRBV6-4 . . TGTGCCAGCAGTTCAGGGTTAGGCACAGATACGCAGTATTTT CASSSGLGTDTQYF
TRBJ2-5 TRBV5-4 . . TGTGCCAGCAGCCCATCAAACCCGGGACACCAAGAGACCCAGTACTTC CASSPSNPGHQETQYF
TRBJ2-5 TRBV5-1 once . TGCGCCAGCAGCTTTGACAGGGAGGGGACCCAGTACTTC CASSFDREGTQYF
TRBJ1-2 TRBV4-1 . . TGCGCCAGCAGCCAAGACGGGAACTATGGCTACACCTTC CASSQDGNYGYTF
TRBJ2-1 TRBV7-2 . . TGTGCCAGCAGCCCCGTCCGGGGGGCTTCCGATGAGCAGTTCTTC CASSPVRGASDEQFF
TRBJ2-2 TRBV6-6 . . TGTGCCAGCAGTTACTCGAGGCTCGCCGGCACCGGGGAGCTGTTTTTT CASSYSRLAGTGELFF
TRBJ1-5 TRBV18 . TRBD1 TGTGCCAGCTCACCCGTGACAGGGAATAGCAATCAGCCCCAGCATTTT CASSPVTGNSNQPQHF
TRBJ1-1 TRBV7-6 . TRBD1 TGTGCCAGCAGCTTAGCGCTCGACAGGGTGGGAGTGAACACTGAAGCTTTCTTT CASSLALDRVGVNTEAFF
TRBJ1-4 TRBV5-6 . . TGTGCCAGCAGCAGGGGGAATAATGAAAAACTGTTTTTT CASSRGNNEKLFF
TRBJ2-3 TRBV28 . . TGTGCCAGCAGTCCCCCCGGGACGGGGATTAAGGATACGCAGTATTTT CASSPPGTGIKDTQYF
TRBJ2-7 TRBV7-8 . . TGTGCCAGCAGCTTAAATTTCGCCAGAGCCTACGAGCAGTACTTC CASSLNFARAYEQYF
TRBJ1-4 TRBV28 once . TGTGCCAGCGGCGTGGGAGCAACTAATGAAAAACTGTTTTTT CASGVGATNEKLFF
TRBJ2-3 TRBV2 . TRBD1 TGTGCCAGCAGGACAGGGAGACGCACAGATACGCAGTATTTT CASRTGRRTDTQYF
TRBJ2-5 TRBV7-3 . TRBD2 TGTGCCAGCAGCTACGTAGCGGGGGGGCGCGAGACCCAGTACTTC CASSYVAGGRETQYF
TRBJ1-5 TRBV7-6 . TRBD1 TGTGCCAGCAGCTCGACAGGGGGCAATCAGCCCCAGCATTTT CASSSTGGNQPQHF
TRBJ2-5 TRBV5-1 . TRBD2 TGCGCCAGCGCGGGAGTGGCCCAAGAGACCCAGTACTTC CASAGVAQETQYF
TRBJ2-7 TRBV10-3 . . TGTGCCATCAGTGAGTCGGGGTACGAGCAGTACTTC CAISESGYEQYF
TRBJ2-3 TRBV9 once . TGTGCCAGCAGCGTTGCCGGATTTAGCCTAGATACGCAGTATTTT CASSVAGFSLDTQYF
TRBJ2-2 TRBV5-4 . . TGTGCCAGCAGCTTGGCCGGGGCGGGGAGGTCCGGGGAGCTGTTTTTT CASSLAGAGRSGELFF
TRBJ2-2 TRBV12-5 . . TGTGCTAGTGGTCGGGTAGCGACAGGTCTCCACACCGGGGAGCTGTTTTTT CASGRVATGLHTGELFF
TRBJ2-6 TRBV5-4 . TRBD1 TGTGCCAGCAGCCCCGGGACAGGGCGGCCTGGGGCCAACGTCCTGACTTTC CASSPGTGRPGANVLTF
TRBJ1-2 TRBV9 . . TGTGCCAGCAGCTCCAATGGTGGCTACACCTTC CASSSNGGYTF
TRBJ1-1 TRBV7-6 . . TGTGCCAGCAGCTTGGGCGACAACACTGAAGCTTTCTTT CASSLGDNTEAFF
TRBJ2-4 TRBV7-2 . . TGTGCCAGCAGCTTAGCAGGGCAGAAAAACATTCAGTACTTC CASSLAGQKNIQYF
TRBJ2-1 TRBV7-9 . . TGTGCCAGCCACCCCGGGACAGCGGGGCTTCCCTACAATGAGCAGTTCTTC CASHPGTAGLPYNEQFF
TRBJ1-2 TRBV28 . TRBD1 TGTGCCAGCAGTAATAGCCCGGGACAGTACGACTATGGCTACACCTTC CASSNSPGQYDYGYTF
TRBJ1-2 TRBV7-8 . . TGTGCCAGCAGCTTAGCGTCCCTCTATGGCTACACCTTC CASSLASLYGYTF
TRBJ1-1 TRBV5-1 . TRBD1 TGCGCCAGCAGCCACCGGGACAGAGGCTCCTGGAACACTGAAGCTTTCTTT CASSHRDRGSWNTEAFF
TRBJ2-7 TRBV7-6 . TRBD2 TGTGCCAGCAGCCCCGCGGGGGGTAACGAGCAGTACTTC CASSPAGGNEQYF
TRBJ2-5 TRBV2 . TRBD2 TGTGCCAGCAAAGTGCTAGCGGGGGTAGAGACCCAGTACTTC CASKVLAGVETQYF
TRBJ2-1 TRBV5-4 . TRBD2 TGTGCCAGCAACCTCGCCGGGGGGGCCCATTTAAATGAGCAGTTCTTC CASNLAGGAHLNEQFF